Following are 21 T cell receptor beta chains from one sample sequenced in a study of T cells in Graves' hyperthyroidism and ophthalmopathy. TCR beta CDR3 sequences were amplified from RNA transcripts. The TCR CDR3 was amplified in a first-round RT-PCR using the HTBI primer set. TCRdb reprocessed the multiplex PCR reads with MiXCR, giving one entry per CDR3 protein. The table lists 600,000 to 700,000 distinct CDR3 sequences, about 45% of them singletons. Sequencing used peripheral blood or thyroid tissue (not recorded which). These receptors were obtained from an adult man with Graves' disease, either hyperthyroidism or ophthalmopathy (not recorded which).

This clonotype came up once. The final CDR3 position lacks the conserved phenylalanine or tryptophan, pointing to a likely read error. Because the CDR3's place on the DNA is in doubt, the DNA is left out and the CDR3 is given as listed by TCRdb. This chain joins TRBV15 and TRBJ2-5; TRBD1, the D gene given by the table, was not confirmed from the DNA. Inclusive of both ends, the CDR3 amounts to 9 amino acids. Germline lookup yields CDR1 LNHNV and CDR2 YYDKDF (reference sequence). CDR3 loop: CATSRDPVT.

This chain joins TRBV12-3 or TRBV12-4 and TRBJ1-4; D call uncertain. This CDR3 has 15 amino acids. The V and J ends lost 5 bases and 10 bases respectively, with 20 bases between them. Here the CDR3 reads CASSKSGQDGAKLFF. CDR3 DNA sequence: TGTGCCAGCAGTAAAAGCGGGCAGGATGGCGCAAAACTGTTTTTT.

The gene calls are TRBV4-2 and TRBJ1-2; 12 bases map to TRBD1. V lost 0 bases, J lost 10 bases, and 6 bases stayed unmatched. The germline V gene encodes CDR1 LGHNA and CDR2 YNFKEQ. There are 15 residues in the CDR3. In DNA, the CDR3 is TGTGCCAGCAGCCAAGAGACGGGACAGGGGGCTTCCTACACCTTC. Translation gives CASSQETGQGASYTF.

The chain uses TRBV10-3 and TRBJ2-6; the D is unclear. Trimming shortened V by 6 bases and J by 4 bases, and 10 bases separated the two germline ends. The CDR3 has 14 amino acids. The germline gives CDR1 ENHRY, CDR2 SYGVKD. The CDR3 region is CAISPLLGANVLTF. CDR3 DNA sequence: TGTGCCATCAGCCCTCTGTTGGGGGCCAACGTCCTGACTTTC.

The CDR3: CASSLGTGYENTIYF. The CDR3 DNA follows: TGTGCCAGCAGCTTAGGGACAGGGTACGAAAACACCATATATTTT. This chain connects TRBV5-5 to TRBJ1-3; 9 positions agree with TRBD1. V shed 2 bases and J 6 bases; nucleotides not matched to a gene: 6. The CDR3 has 15 residues. The germline V gene encodes CDR1 SGHKS and CDR2 YYEKEE (reference sequence).

This clonotype was detected many times. The V gene is TRBV25-1, the J gene TRBJ1-4, with 7 bases aligning to TRBD1. Trimming cost V 4 bases and J 4 bases; bases outside gene matches: 6. Germline values: CDR1 MGHDK, CDR2 SYGVNS. The length of the CDR3 is 15 residues. The chain's CDR3 is CASSGSDRYNEKLFF. The CDR3 nucleotides read TGTGCCAGCAGTGGTTCGGACAGGTATAATGAAAAACTGTTTTTT.

The V call is TRBV7-9, the J call TRBJ1-3, with D tentatively TRBD1 (6 bases). The V gene lost 6 bases and the J gene lost 6 bases, with 12 bases spanning the gap. In germline, CDR1 is SEHNR, CDR2 FQNEAQ (reference sequence). CDR3 length: 13 amino acids. The CDR3 loop is CASRKQGENTIYF. CDR3 sequence (DNA): TGTGCCAGCAGGAAACAGGGTGAAAACACCATATATTTT.

The gene calls are TRBV24-1 and TRBJ2-5, with D perhaps matching TRBD1 (7 bases). V lost 3 bases and J 3 bases, leaving 19 bases between the germline ends. CDR3 size: 17 residues. Germline CDR1 KGHDR, CDR2 SFDVKD. As DNA, the CDR3 is TGTGCCACCAGTGATGCGGGACAGACCGGGGACAAAGAGACCCAGTACTTC. Amino acids: CATSDAGQTGDKETQYF.

The rearrangement uses TRBV7-2 and TRBJ2-6, with D maybe TRBD1 (5 bases). The DNA end is more similar to TRBJ2-1, so the J call may be wrong. CDR1 and CDR2 (germline): SGHTA, FQGNSA. The CDR3 contains 13 residues. The CDR3 sequence: CASSRDSYNEQFF. The CDR3, as DNA: TGTGCCAGCAGCCGCGACAGCTACAATGAGCAGTTCTTC.

The rearrangement joins TRBV20-1 to TRBJ1-2; possible D gene TRBD1, 6 bases. Germline V lookup: CDR1 DFQATT, CDR2 SNEGSKA (reference sequence). The CDR3 has 14 amino acids. V dropped 0 bases and J dropped 8 bases, with 16 bases sitting between them. This chain's CDR3 is CSARDRGRGDGYTF. The CDR3 nucleotides read TGCAGTGCTAGAGATCGGGGGCGGGGGGACGGCTACACCTTC.

The genes are TRBV11-2 and TRBJ1-2; 7 bases agree with TRBD1. This CDR3 region has 15 residues. V lost 5 bases, J lost 5 bases, and 11 bases stayed unmatched. Germline V gene sequence: CDR1 SGHAT, CDR2 FQNNGV. DNA of the CDR3: TGTGCCAGCAGCCAGGGAGGGACAGTTATTTATGGCTACACCTTC. This codes for CASSQGGTVIYGYTF.

This clonotype has ten or more counts. The gene calls are TRBV20-1 and TRBJ2-7; 8 bases are a match to TRBD2. CDR1 and CDR2 (germline): DFQATT, SNEGSKA (reference sequence). Trimming at V came to 5 bases and at J to 3 bases, leaving 12 bases not matched to a gene. This CDR3 has 15 amino acids. CDR3 loop: CSAGGGKREFYEQYF. In DNA, the CDR3 is TGCAGTGCTGGGGGTGGTAAGCGGGAGTTCTACGAGCAGTACTTC.

This clonotype was observed many times. The chain couples TRBV15 to TRBJ1-6; D unclear. Germline V gene sequence: CDR1 LNHNV, CDR2 YYDKDF (reference sequence). The CDR3 is made up of 14 amino acids. Trimming took off 0 bases at V and 7 bases at J, with 7 bases between the two ends. Here the CDR3 reads CATSRDIGNSPLHF. CDR3 nucleotide sequence: TGTGCCACCAGCAGAGATATTGGAAATTCACCCCTCCACTTT.

This clonotype has only one observation. The chain joins TRBV20-1 to TRBJ2-7; the match to TRBD2 covers 10 bases. Losses at the gene ends were 5 bases for V and 1 base for J; bases not matched to a gene: 11. CDR3 length: 16 amino acids. Germline V CDR1 and CDR2: DFQATT, SNEGSKA (reference sequence). The CDR3 sequence is CSARSLAGDWSYEQYF. In DNA, the CDR3 is TGCAGTGCTCGTTCGCTAGCGGGAGATTGGTCCTACGAGCAGTACTTC.

This clonotype was recorded a few times. The CDR3 DNA reads TGTGCTAGTGTACTAGCGGGACAAGAGACCCAGTACTTC. It codes for CASVLAGQETQYF. The rearrangement uses TRBV12-5 and TRBJ2-5, with TRBD2 matching 10 bases. V gave up 7 bases and J gave up 2 bases; unmatched junction bases: 1. This CDR3 has 13 amino acids. Germline values: CDR1 LGHNT, CDR2 FRNRAP.

This clonotype was observed at least ten times. J is TRBJ2-7 and V is TRBV7-9, with D possibly matching TRBD1 (5 bases). The V and J ends lost 4 bases and 5 bases respectively, with 9 bases between them. The CDR3 is 12 residues long. CDR1 is SEHNR, CDR2 FQNEAQ, per germline (reference sequence). The CDR3 nucleotides are TGTGCCAGCAGCTCAGGGAACCACGAGCAGTACTTC. Protein sequence: CASSSGNHEQYF. The full variable domain, with the rest looked up from reference TRBV7-9 and TRBJ2-7, is DTGVSQNPRHKITKRGQNVTFRCDPISEHNRLYWYRQTLGQGPEFLTYFQNEAQLEKSRLLSDRFSAERPKGSFSTLEIQRTEQGDSAMYLCASSSGNHEQYFGPGTRLTVT.

This clonotype was found once. Possible read error: a much larger clone is one base away. This sequence joins TRBV20-1 and TRBJ1-5; no firm D call. Germline CDR1 reads DFQATT; CDR2 reads SNEGSKA (reference sequence). V was pared by 6 bases and J by 3 bases, with 18 bases between. The CDR3 extends over 15 amino acids. The CDR3: CSAVGYEGVNQPQHF. DNA for the CDR3: TGCAGTGCCGTAGGTTACGAGGGAGTCAATCAGCCCCAGCATTTT.

The V and J genes are TRBV6-5 and TRBJ1-1, with D unresolved. Germline V gene data show CDR1 as MNHEY and CDR2 as SVGAGI. Between the trimmed V and J ends, which lost 0 bases and 0 bases, there was a span of 11 bases. The CDR3 spans 16 residues. Here the CDR3 reads CASSYSGLRLNTEAFF. The CDR3 bases are TGTGCCAGCAGTTACTCTGGCCTCCGGTTGAACACTGAAGCTTTCTTT.

This clonotype came up once. One end of the junction is discordant with germline, which a read error may explain. The gene calls are TRBV27 and TRBJ1-1; possibly TRBD1 for D (5 bases). CDR1 MNHEY and CDR2 SMNVEV come from the germline V gene (reference sequence). CDR3 size: 14 residues. CDR3 in DNA: TGTGCCAGCAGTTTAGATCCCAGGGTCACTGAAGCTTCCTTT. Encoded protein: CASSLDPRVTEASF.

The gene calls are TRBV6-1 and TRBJ1-1; 7 nucleotides agree with TRBD1. The CDR3 is 16 amino acids. V shed 6 bases and J 5 bases; nucleotides not matched to a gene: 15. The germline CDR1 and CDR2 sequences are MNHNS and SASEGT. The CDR3 region is CASSQRIGRGLTEAFF. The CDR3 DNA reads TGTGCCAGCAGCCAACGTATTGGCAGGGGGTTGACTGAAGCTTTCTTT.

There are a few counts of this clonotype. The chain employs TRBV7-9 and TRBJ1-6; 8 bases match TRBD1. The CDR3 runs to 15 residues. V was clipped by 4 bases and J by 7 bases; unmatched bases: 6. Germline V gene sequence: CDR1 SEHNR, CDR2 FQNEAQ (reference sequence). In nucleotides, the CDR3 is TGTGCCAGCAGCTCCGGACAGGGCCACAATTCACCCCTCCACTTT. This codes for CASSSGQGHNSPLHF.